The sequence of this T cell receptor (beta chain) was determined in a study of blood T cell repertoires in COVID-19. Study at large: Samples of COVID-19 (acute and convalescent) were obtained from the United States, Italy and Spain.

Generated by immunoSEQ multiplex PCR, the TCRdb table keeps only in-frame clones and is missing some. This repertoire shows about 180,000 clones, around 89% found once; its top ten account for 4%. The CDR3 is 14 amino acids. V lost 0 bases and J lost 8, with 12 bases in between. Germline V gives CDR1 LGHNT, CDR2 FRNRAP. Sequences were obtained from peripheral blood. The chain carries TRBV12-5 and TRBJ2-3, with a tentative D call TRBD2 (6 bases). The receptor was isolated from a woman under 40 with acute or convalescent COVID-19. CDR3 amino acids: CASGLVGGPGTQYF. CDR3 coding DNA: TGTGCTAGTGGTTTGGTCGGAGGGCCAGGTACGCAGTATTTT.